This T cell receptor (beta chain) is from a study of blood T cell repertoires in COVID-19. Study as a whole: There were acute and convalescent COVID-19 samples, and they came from the United States, Italy and Spain. Sample material is recorded as cDNA or gDNA derived from T cells, B-cell-depleted T cells, or PBMCs.

Donors of Cohort 3 who recovered were those that had two negative PCRs, clearance, or symptom resolution. Original data processing: Reference gene primer amplification gave estimated nucleated cell counts. Method: immunoSEQ multiplex PCR; TCRdb's copy keeps in-frame clones and lacks some. The V and J calls and clone size are taken from that table; D and trimming were inferred from the DNA. Here the sample spans 150,000 or so clones, about 86% being singletons. Germline V gene data show CDR1 as SGDLS and CDR2 as YYNGEE. The CDR3 consists of 15 residues. Losses at the gene ends were 3 bases for V and 11 bases for J; bases not matched to a gene: 10.

The sample consisted of PBMCs or T cells enriched from blood (not recorded which). The source of this sequence is a middle-aged man who had recovered from COVID-19. This rearrangement joins TRBV9 to TRBJ1-6, with 8 positions matching TRBD1. The CDR3 DNA sequence: TGTGCCAGCAGCGGGGGACAGGCCCCTAGCACACCCCTCCACTTT. Translating it yields CASSGGQAPSTPLHF.